Each of the 10 T cell receptor beta chains below was sequenced from the same sample in a study of T cell changes during pregnancy in multiple sclerosis. Libraries were prepared by immunoSEQ multiplex PCR; TCRdb keeps only in-frame clonotypes and omits some of them. The table records around 92,000 clones, approximately 93% of them present only once. The sample was peripheral blood, taken after pregnancy. The source is a female donor with multiple sclerosis, enrolled in a pregnancy study.

This clone was observed a single time. The chain combines TRBV5-4 with TRBJ1-4; possibly TRBD1 for D (5 bases). CDR3 size: 13 residues. Trimming stripped 6 bases from V and 1 base from J, with 7 bases between. Germline V gives CDR1 SGHNT, CDR2 YYREEE (reference sequence). DNA of the CDR3: TGTGCCAGCAAGCAGGGAACTAATGAAAAACTGTTTTTT. This translates into CASKQGTNEKLFF.

This sequence joins TRBV27 and TRBJ2-7; 9 bases are a match to TRBD1. The CDR3 sequence is 13 residues long. V lost 5 bases, J lost 5 bases, and 4 bases stayed unmatched. Germline CDR1 is MNHEY and CDR2 is SMNVEV (reference sequence). The CDR3 nucleotides are TGTGCCAGCAGTCTCGGACAGGGGAACGAGCAGTACTTC. Amino acids: CASSLGQGNEQYF.

This chain joins TRBV29-1 and TRBJ1-5; 7 nucleotides match TRBD1. V lost 4 bases to trimming and J lost 2 bases; unmatched junction nucleotides: 5. The CDR3 is 14 residues long. Germline-derived CDR1 and CDR2 are SQVTM and ANQGSEA. The CDR3 region is CSVGAGGGNQPQHF. The CDR3 DNA reads as TGCAGCGTTGGGGCAGGGGGAGGCAATCAGCCCCAGCATTTT. The entire variable domain, with the rest obtained from reference TRBV29-1 and TRBJ1-5, is as follows: SAVISQKPSRDICQRGTSLTIQCQVDSQVTMMFWYRQQPGQSLTLIATANQGSEATYESGFVIDKFPISRPNLTFSTLTVSNMSPEDSSIYLCSVGAGGGNQPQHFGDGTRLSIL.

This chain connects TRBV29-1 to TRBJ2-5; no definite D call. From germline, CDR1 is SQVTM and CDR2 ANQGSEA. The CDR3 is 12 residues long. Trimming shortened V by 5 bases and J by 2 bases, and 9 bases separated the two germline ends. CDR3 loop: CSVPTPQETQYF. The CDR3 DNA follows: TGCAGCGTTCCGACTCCTCAAGAGACCCAGTACTTC.

The chain employs TRBV21-1 and TRBJ2-7; the table's D call, TRBD1, was not checked against the DNA. TRBV21-1 is shown as a pseudogene. There are 15 residues in the CDR3. CDR3 region: CASSKPRDTSYEQYF. In DNA, the CDR3 is TGTGCCAGCAGCAAACCTCGGGACACCTCCTACGAGCAGTACTTC.

The V and J genes are TRBV2 and TRBJ2-5; D is ambiguous. The CDR3 runs 13 residues. CDR1 and CDR2 from the germline V gene are SNHLY and FYNNEI. Trimming shortened V by 7 bases and J by 2 bases, and 11 bases separated the two germline ends. CDR3 sequence reads: CASKTFPQETQYF. CDR3 nucleotides: TGTGCCAGCAAGACATTTCCTCAAGAGACCCAGTACTTC. Drawing the rest from reference TRBV2 and TRBJ2-5, the complete variable domain is EPEVTQTPSHQVTQMGQEVILRCVPISNHLYFYWYRQILGQKVEFLVSFYNNEISEKSEIFDDQFSVERPDGSNFTLKIRSTKLEDSAMYFCASKTFPQETQYFGPGTRLLVL.

The chain is built from TRBV30 and TRBJ2-1; no definite D call. Germline-derived CDR1 and CDR2 are GTSNPN and SVGIG (reference sequence). V dropped 2 bases and J dropped 4 bases, with 9 bases sitting between them. The CDR3 contains 13 residues. The CDR3 sequence is CAWSPERYNEQFF. DNA for the CDR3: TGTGCCTGGAGTCCCGAGCGATACAATGAGCAGTTCTTC.

V and J are TRBV7-2 and TRBJ2-7; 7 nucleotides line up with TRBD1. From germline, CDR1 is SGHTA and CDR2 FQGNSA. This CDR3 is 14 amino acids long. After removal of 0 bases from V and 3 bases from J, the junction contained 2 bases not matched to a gene. Written as DNA, the CDR3 is TGTGCCAGCAGCTTAGCAGGGGGCAACTACGAGCAGTACTTC. It specifies CASSLAGGNYEQYF.

The gene calls are TRBV5-1 and TRBJ2-1, with D possibly being TRBD2 (8 bases). Trimming shortened V by 2 bases and J by 2 bases, and 29 bases separated the two germline ends. The CDR3 is 21 residues long. The germline V gene has CDR1 SGHRS and CDR2 YFSETQ. Here the CDR3 DNA reads TGCGCCAGCAGCTTAGCCCCTCGACAGGGCTGGCGGGAGGCTGCCTACAATGAGCAGTTCTTC. This gives the protein CASSLAPRQGWREAAYNEQFF.

Of note for this clone: The same CDR3 also results from other DNA sequences found in this sample. The V and J genes are TRBV7-9 and TRBJ2-7, with 7 bases matching TRBD1. This CDR3 spans 14 amino acids. In germline, CDR1 is SEHNR, CDR2 FQNEAQ (reference sequence). V lost 1 base to trimming and J lost 3 bases; unmatched junction nucleotides: 3. The DNA of the CDR3 is TGTGCCAGCAGCTTAGGGACAGGCAACTACGAGCAGTACTTC. Translated: CASSLGTGNYEQYF.